This T cell receptor beta chain originates from a study of blood T cell repertoires in COVID-19. Study-level information: Donors in the United States, Italy and Spain gave samples during acute or convalescent COVID-19. The cDNA or gDNA used as material had been derived from T cells, B-cell-depleted T cells, or PBMCs.

Original handling: Amplified reference gene primers provided the basis for estimating nucleated cell counts. This table comes from immunoSEQ multiplex PCR, and its TCRdb copy is limited to in-frame clones, with some not included. For V, J and clone size, that table is used; D and trimming come from the DNA. This sample yields approximately 390,000 clones, of which 90% are seen a single time; about 6.5% belongs to the top ten. CDR3 length: 12 amino acids. V was trimmed by 6 bases and J by 4 bases, leaving 10 bases between them. The germline gives CDR1 SQVTM, CDR2 ANQGSEA. Source material: peripheral blood. The chain couples TRBV29-1 to TRBJ2-1; tentative D call: TRBD2 (6 bases). This sequence was found in a man between 18 and 35 years old with active or convalescent COVID-19. CDR3 nucleotides: TGCAGCGTGGACGGACTATACAATGAGCAGTTCTTC. It translates to CSVDGLYNEQFF.